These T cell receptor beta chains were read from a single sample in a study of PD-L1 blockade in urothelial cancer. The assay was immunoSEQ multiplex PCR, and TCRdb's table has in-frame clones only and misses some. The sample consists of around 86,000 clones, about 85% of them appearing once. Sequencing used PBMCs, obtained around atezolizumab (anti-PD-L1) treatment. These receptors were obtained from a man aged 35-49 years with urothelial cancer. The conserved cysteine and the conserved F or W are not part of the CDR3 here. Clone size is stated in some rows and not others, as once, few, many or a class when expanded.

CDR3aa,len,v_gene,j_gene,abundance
ASSPSASTDTQY,12,TRBV5-4,TRBJ2-3,.
ASSLTLQGAAGYT,13,TRBV27,TRBJ1-2,.
ASSPGLRSTEAF,12,TRBV9,TRBJ1-1,.
ASTREGGFYGYT,12,TRBV6-6,TRBJ1-2,.
ASSRESLGSYEQY,13,TRBV18,TRBJ2-7,.
ASSLVGEGHEQY,12,TRBV5-1,TRBJ2-7,once
ASSLAVNTGELF,12,TRBV5-6,TRBJ2-2,.
ASSNPLTGEQY,11,TRBV9,TRBJ2-7,.
ASSASVNTEAF,11,TRBV6-1,TRBJ1-1,.
ASSFRGGNTIY,11,TRBV27,TRBJ1-3,.
ASSDTSGSREQY,12,TRBV6-4,TRBJ2-7,.
ASSSDWGQGYNEQF,14,TRBV5-6,TRBJ2-1,.
ASSYSRTENIQY,12,TRBV6-6,TRBJ2-4,few
ASSLAAVTDTQY,12,TRBV11-2,TRBJ2-3,.
ASSDYFSGEAF,11,TRBV6-1,TRBJ1-1,.
ASSLAPSRGHYEQY,14,TRBV7-2,TRBJ2-7,.
ASSVGRIDNEQF,12,TRBV9,TRBJ2-1,once
ASSLAQFPPGAGNTIY,16,TRBV7-9,TRBJ1-3,.
ASSQAGGEYGYT,12,TRBV4-2,TRBJ1-2,once
ASSKGTSGIVTKNIQY,16,TRBV27,TRBJ2-4,once
ASSPGGPYGYT,11,TRBV9,TRBJ1-2,once
ASSEELAPRGRETQY,15,TRBV10-1,TRBJ2-5,.
ASSERGSEAF,10,TRBV2,TRBJ1-1,.
ASLGDPNNEQF,11,TRBV25-1,TRBJ2-1,.
ASSLGQGSTDTQY,13,TRBV5-1,TRBJ2-3,.
ASSVGGDEQY,10,TRBV6-6,TRBJ2-7,.
ASSLVGAGGNEQF,13,TRBV7-8,TRBJ2-1,.
ASSGATGSLGYEQY,14,TRBV9,TRBJ2-7,few
SVSRDRNTEAF,11,TRBV29-1,TRBJ1-1,few
ATSRVNTNTEAF,12,TRBV15,TRBJ1-1,.
ASSSSDRRNTDTQY,14,TRBV7-8,TRBJ2-3,.
ASSPGHQAEPQH,12,TRBV28,TRBJ1-5,.
ASSLASRSVQPYEQY,15,TRBV5-1,TRBJ2-7,.
ASSVGDRGPEAF,12,TRBV9,TRBJ1-1,.
ASSLAEETQY,10,TRBV5-6,TRBJ2-5,.
ASSGAMPSGRTGELF,15,TRBV6-1,TRBJ2-2,once
ASSTGGIVKGYT,12,TRBV19,TRBJ1-2,medium-sized
AWSKGPVEAF,10,TRBV30,TRBJ1-1,once
ASSLGPLGRGSRYEQY,16,TRBV5-4,TRBJ2-7,once
ASSPQTGNTEAF,12,TRBV5-1,TRBJ1-1,.
ASSGTANYGYT,11,TRBV6-1,TRBJ1-2,.
ASSHESGQGTDTQY,14,TRBV7-9,TRBJ2-3,.
ASSLEATVPTEAF,13,TRBV7-3,TRBJ1-1,few
ASSLLTRNYGYT,12,TRBV5-4,TRBJ1-2,few
SVEVPTEETQY,11,TRBV29-1,TRBJ2-5,.
ASSQEVGARDEAF,13,TRBV4-2,TRBJ1-1,.
ASSLRAGGYGYT,12,TRBV5-8,TRBJ1-2,.
ASSFLVSGANVLT,13,TRBV27,TRBJ2-6,.
ASSDLPGQGVAF,12,TRBV6-4,TRBJ1-1,once
SIRLGELFYEQF,12,TRBV29-1,TRBJ2-1,.
ASSLAGGTGEKLF,13,TRBV11-2,TRBJ1-4,.
AIVSGTSVGEQY,12,TRBV23-1,TRBJ2-7,.
ASSQYEQGGQETQY,14,TRBV4-1,TRBJ2-5,.
ASRPLITGEDPEAF,14,TRBV28,TRBJ1-1,once
ASSGQGIGNQPQH,13,TRBV28,TRBJ1-5,.
ASSAGTPSYNEQF,13,TRBV5-4,TRBJ2-1,few
ASRNSVTDTQY,11,TRBV11-2,TRBJ2-3,.
SVDRGNTDTQY,11,TRBV29-1,TRBJ2-3,few
ASSYGGSTEAF,11,TRBV6-5,TRBJ1-1,.
ASSSGYGYT,9,TRBV28,TRBJ1-2,.